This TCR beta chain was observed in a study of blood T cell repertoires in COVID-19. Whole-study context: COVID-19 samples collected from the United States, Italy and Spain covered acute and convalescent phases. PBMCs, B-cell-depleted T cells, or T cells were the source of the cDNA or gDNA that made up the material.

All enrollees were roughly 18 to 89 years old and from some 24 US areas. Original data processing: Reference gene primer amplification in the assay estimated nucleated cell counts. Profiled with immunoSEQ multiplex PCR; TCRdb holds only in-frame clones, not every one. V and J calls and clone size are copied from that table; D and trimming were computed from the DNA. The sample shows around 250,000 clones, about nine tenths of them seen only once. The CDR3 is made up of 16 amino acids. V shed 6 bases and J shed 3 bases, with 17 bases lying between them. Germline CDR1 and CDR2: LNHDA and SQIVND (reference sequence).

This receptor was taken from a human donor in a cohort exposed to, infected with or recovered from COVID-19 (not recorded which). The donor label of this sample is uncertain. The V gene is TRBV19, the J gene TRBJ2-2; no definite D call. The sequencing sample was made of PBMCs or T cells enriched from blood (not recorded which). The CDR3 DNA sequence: TGTGCCAGTAGCCCGCCATATCGGTCGGACACCGGGGAGCTGTTTTTT. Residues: CASSPPYRSDTGELFF.